The clone carrying this T cell receptor beta chain has more than one count but fewer than ten. What it recognizes is unknown. TCRdb redid the calling of the PCR reads with MiXCR, one entry per CDR3 protein. The top ten hold around 0.76% of the sample, which has approximately 500,000 distinct CDR3 sequences, around 25% seen once. These data come from a study of molecular identifiers for immune sequencing clone quantification. The study's findings and limits: Clones exceeding 20 RNA copies carried over 99% of effector molecules but under 1% of naive-cell molecules.

Naive CD8 T cells were sorted, and the gate applied was CD8+CD4-CCR7+CD45RA+. Trimming cost V 2 bases and J 4 bases, with 9 bases left between them. CDR1 and CDR2 (germline): MNHEY, SVGAGI. The CDR3 contains 13 residues. This receptor was taken from a human donor in good health. Some libraries in this study had Jurkat cell RNA spiked in. The J gene is TRBJ2-7, the V gene TRBV6-5; D is uncertain. Sequencing was done on a sample of naive CD8+ T cells from blood, with Jurkat cell RNA spiked in. Stated subset: FACS-sorted CD8+CD4-CCR7+CD45RA+ naive T cells. Here the CDR3 DNA reads TGTGCCAGCAGTTACCCCCCAGGATACGAGCAGTACTTC. This translates into CASSYPPGYEQYF.